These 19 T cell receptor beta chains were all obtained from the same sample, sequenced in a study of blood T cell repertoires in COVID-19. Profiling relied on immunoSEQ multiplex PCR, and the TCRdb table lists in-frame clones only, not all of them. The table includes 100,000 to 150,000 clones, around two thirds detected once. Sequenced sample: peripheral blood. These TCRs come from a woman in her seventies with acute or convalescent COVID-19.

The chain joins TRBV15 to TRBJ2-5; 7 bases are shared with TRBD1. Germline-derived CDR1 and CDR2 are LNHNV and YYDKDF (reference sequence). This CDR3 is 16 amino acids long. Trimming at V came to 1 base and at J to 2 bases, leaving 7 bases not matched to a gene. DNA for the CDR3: TGTGCCACCAGCAGAGCCAGACAGGGAACTCAAGAGACCCAGTACTTC. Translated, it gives CATSRARQGTQETQYF.

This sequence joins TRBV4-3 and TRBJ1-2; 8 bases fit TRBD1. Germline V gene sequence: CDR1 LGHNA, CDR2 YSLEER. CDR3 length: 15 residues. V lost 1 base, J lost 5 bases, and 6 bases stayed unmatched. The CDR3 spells CASSQGAGGGYGYTF. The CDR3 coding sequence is TGCGCCAGCAGCCAAGGGGCAGGGGGCGGGTATGGCTACACCTTC.

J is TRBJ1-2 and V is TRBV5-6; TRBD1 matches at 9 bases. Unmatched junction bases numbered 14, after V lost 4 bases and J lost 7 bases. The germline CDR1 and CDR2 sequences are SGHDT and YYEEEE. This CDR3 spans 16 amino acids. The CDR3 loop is CASSTIRDREGSGYTF. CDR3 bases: TGTGCCAGCAGCACAATAAGGGACAGGGAGGGCTCTGGCTACACCTTC.

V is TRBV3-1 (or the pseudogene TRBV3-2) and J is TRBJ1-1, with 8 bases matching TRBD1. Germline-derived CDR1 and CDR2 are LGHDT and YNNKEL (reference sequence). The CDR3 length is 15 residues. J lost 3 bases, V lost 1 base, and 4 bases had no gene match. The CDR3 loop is CASSQGTGWDTEAFF. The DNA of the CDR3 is TGTGCCAGCAGCCAAGGGACAGGGTGGGACACTGAAGCTTTCTTT.

CDR3 protein: CASSESGRRTDTQYF. The DNA of the CDR3 is TGTGCCAGCAGCGAAAGCGGGAGGCGCACAGATACGCAGTATTTT. V gene TRBV5-6 combines with J gene TRBJ2-3; 9 positions match TRBD2. CDR1 and CDR2 from the germline V gene are SGHDT and YYEEEE. J lost 1 base, V lost 4 bases, and 4 bases had no gene match. This CDR3 has 15 residues.

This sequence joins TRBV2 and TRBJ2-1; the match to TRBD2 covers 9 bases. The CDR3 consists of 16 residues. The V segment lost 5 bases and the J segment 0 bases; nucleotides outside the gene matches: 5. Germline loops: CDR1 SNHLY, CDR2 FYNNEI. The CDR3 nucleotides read TGTGCCAGCAGTATTAATAGCGGGAGCTCCTACAATGAGCAGTTCTTC. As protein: CASSINSGSSYNEQFF.

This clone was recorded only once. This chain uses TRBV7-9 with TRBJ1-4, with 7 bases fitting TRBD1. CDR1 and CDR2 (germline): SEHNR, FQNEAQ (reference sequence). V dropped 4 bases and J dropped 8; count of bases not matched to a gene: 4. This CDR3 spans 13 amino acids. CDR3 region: CASSWDSREKLFF. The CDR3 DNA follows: TGTGCCAGCAGCTGGGACAGTAGAGAAAAACTGTTTTTT.

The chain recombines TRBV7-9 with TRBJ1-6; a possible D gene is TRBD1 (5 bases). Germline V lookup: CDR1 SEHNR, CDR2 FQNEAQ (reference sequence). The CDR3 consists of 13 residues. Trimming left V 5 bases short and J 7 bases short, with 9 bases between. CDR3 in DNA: TGTGCCAGCAGCACCCAGGGAAATTCACCCCTCCACTTT. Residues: CASSTQGNSPLHF.

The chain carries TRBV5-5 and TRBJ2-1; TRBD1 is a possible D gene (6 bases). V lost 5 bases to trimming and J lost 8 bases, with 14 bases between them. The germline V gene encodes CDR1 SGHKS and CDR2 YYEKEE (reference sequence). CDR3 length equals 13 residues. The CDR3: CASRRTGLDEQFF. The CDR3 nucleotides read TGTGCCAGCAGGCGAACAGGGCTCGATGAGCAGTTCTTC.

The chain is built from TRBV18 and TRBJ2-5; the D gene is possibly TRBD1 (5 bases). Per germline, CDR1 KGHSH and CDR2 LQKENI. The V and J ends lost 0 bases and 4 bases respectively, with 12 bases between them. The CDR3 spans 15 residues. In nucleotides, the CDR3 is TGTGCCAGCTCACCACCAACAGGTCAGGGAGAGACCCAGTACTTC. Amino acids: CASSPPTGQGETQYF.

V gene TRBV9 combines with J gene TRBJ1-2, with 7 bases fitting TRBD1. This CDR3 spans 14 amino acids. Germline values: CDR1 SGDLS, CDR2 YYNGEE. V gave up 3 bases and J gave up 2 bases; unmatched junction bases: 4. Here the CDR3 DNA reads TGTGCCAGCAGCGGACAGGGAACCAACTATGGCTACACCTTC. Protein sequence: CASSGQGTNYGYTF.

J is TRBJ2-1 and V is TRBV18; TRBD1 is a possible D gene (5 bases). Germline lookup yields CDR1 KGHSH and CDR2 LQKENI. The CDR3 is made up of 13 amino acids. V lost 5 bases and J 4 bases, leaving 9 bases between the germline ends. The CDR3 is CASSSTAYNEQFF. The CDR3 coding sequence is TGTGCCAGCTCATCGACAGCTTACAATGAGCAGTTCTTC.

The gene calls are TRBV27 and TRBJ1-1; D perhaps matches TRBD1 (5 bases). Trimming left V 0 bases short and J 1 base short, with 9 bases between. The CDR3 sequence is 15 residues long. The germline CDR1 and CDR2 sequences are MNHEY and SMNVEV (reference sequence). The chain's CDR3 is CASSLSRVQNTEAFF. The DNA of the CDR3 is TGTGCCAGCAGTTTATCCAGGGTTCAGAACACTGAAGCTTTCTTT.

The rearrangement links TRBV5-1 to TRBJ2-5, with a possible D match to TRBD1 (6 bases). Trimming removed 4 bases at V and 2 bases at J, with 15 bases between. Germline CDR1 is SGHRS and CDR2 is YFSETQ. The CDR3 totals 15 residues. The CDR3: CASSPIRQVQETQYF. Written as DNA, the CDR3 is TGCGCCAGCAGCCCGATTCGACAGGTACAAGAGACCCAGTACTTC.

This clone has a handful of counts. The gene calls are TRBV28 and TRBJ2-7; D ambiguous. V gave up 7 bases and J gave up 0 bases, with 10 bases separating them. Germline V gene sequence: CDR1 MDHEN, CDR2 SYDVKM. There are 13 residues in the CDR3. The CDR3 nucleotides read TGTGCCAGCACTCCGGTTGTCTCCTACGAGCAGTACTTC. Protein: CASTPVVSYEQYF.

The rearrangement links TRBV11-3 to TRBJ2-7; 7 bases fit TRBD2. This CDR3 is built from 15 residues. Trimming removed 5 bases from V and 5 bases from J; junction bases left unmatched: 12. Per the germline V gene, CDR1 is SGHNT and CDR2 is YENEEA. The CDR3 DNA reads TGTGCCAGCAGCCCCCTCGGGGGAGGGCCCAACGAGCAGTACTTC. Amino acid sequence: CASSPLGGGPNEQYF.

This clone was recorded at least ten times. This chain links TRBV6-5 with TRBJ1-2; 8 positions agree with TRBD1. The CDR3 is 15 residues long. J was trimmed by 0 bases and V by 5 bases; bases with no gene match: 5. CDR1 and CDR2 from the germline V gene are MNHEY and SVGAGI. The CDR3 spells CASSLETGANYGYTF. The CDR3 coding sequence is TGTGCCAGCAGTCTTGAGACAGGGGCTAACTATGGCTACACCTTC.

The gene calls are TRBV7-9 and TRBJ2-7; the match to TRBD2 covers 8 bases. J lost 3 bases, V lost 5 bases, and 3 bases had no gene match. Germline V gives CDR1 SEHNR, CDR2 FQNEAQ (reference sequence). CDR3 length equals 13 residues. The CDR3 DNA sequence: TGTGCCAGCAGCCCGGCGGGAGGCTACGAGCAGTACTTC. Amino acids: CASSPAGGYEQYF.

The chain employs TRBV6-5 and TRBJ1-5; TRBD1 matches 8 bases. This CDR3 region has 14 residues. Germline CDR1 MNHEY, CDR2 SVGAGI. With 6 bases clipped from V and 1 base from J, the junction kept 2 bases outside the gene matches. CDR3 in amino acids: CASRDRASNQPQHF. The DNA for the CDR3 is TGTGCCAGCAGGGACAGGGCGAGCAATCAGCCCCAGCATTTT.